This T cell receptor (beta chain) was captured by sequencing in a study of identical twins. The CDR3 length is 14 residues. Germline V gene lookup returns CDR1 SNHLY and CDR2 FYNNEI. The J segment lost 6 bases and the V segment lost 4 bases, leaving 5 bases of the junction unmatched. Template switching created a universal primer site, and the cDNA included unique molecular identifiers. MiXCR, applied by TCRdb to the 5' RACE reads, yields one record per CDR3 protein. The sample has about 430,000 distinct CDR3 sequences; approximately 17% are singletons. This clonotype has a single count. What it recognizes is unknown. General study results and limits: Out-of-frame TCR alpha sharing in monozygotic twins exceeded recombination model predictions. Findings depended on cross-sectional statistics rather than tracking the same donors. Possibly, invariant MAIT and iNKT cells partly confounded zero-insertion analyses.

The sample comprised naive T cells sorted from blood. This TCR was recovered from a man aged 45-65 years in good health. The J gene is TRBJ2-7, the V gene TRBV2, with 11 bases matching TRBD2. CDR3 sequence reads: CASSVLAGVIEQYF. CDR3 coding DNA: TGTGCCAGCAGTGTACTAGCGGGAGTAATCGAGCAGTACTTC.